The T cell receptor beta chain described here comes from a study of cytomegalovirus exposure and HLA in healthy donors. Study observations and caveats: Most TCR sequences were rare, but some public TCRs occurred in many donors.

Germline CDR1 PRHDT, CDR2 FYEKMQ (reference sequence). The CDR3 extends over 18 amino acids. V lost 4 bases and J lost 0; bases outside the gene matches: 7. With 60 Vbeta and 13 Jbeta primers, the PCR was carried out. Sequencing was performed with immunoSEQ multiplex PCR; in TCRdb, only in-frame clones are kept and a portion is missing. This sample has 150,000 to 200,000 clones, with more than 70% found just once. As regards this clone: What it binds is unknown.

The origin of this receptor is a woman aged 40 to 55 in good health and CMV-seronegative. The chain employs TRBV13 and TRBJ2-7, with TRBD2 matching 15 bases. Material for sequencing was PBMCs. CDR3 nucleotide sequence: TGTGCCAGCAGCTCGGGACTAGCGGGAGGCAGGAGCTCCTACGAGCAGTACTTC. Protein product: CASSSGLAGGRSSYEQYF.